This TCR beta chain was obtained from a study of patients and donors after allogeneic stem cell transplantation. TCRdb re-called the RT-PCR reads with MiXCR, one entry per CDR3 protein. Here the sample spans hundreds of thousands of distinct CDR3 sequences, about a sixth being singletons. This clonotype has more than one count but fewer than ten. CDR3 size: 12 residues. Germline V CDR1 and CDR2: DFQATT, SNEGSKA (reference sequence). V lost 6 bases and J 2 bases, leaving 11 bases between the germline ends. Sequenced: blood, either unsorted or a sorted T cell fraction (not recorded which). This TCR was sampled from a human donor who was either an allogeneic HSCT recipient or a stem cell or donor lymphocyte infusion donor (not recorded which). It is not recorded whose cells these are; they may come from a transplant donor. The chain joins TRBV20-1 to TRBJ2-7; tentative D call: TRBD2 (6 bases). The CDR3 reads CSAGGEPYEQYF. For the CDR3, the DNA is TGCAGTGCCGGAGGGGAGCCCTACGAGCAGTACTTC.